These 23 T cell receptor beta chains came from one sample sequenced in a study of beta chain features in type 1 diabetes. Expressed TCRB transcripts got sequenced, as all isolated RNA was reverse transcribed. The table came from immunoSEQ multiplex PCR; TCRdb's copy has only in-frame clones and leaves some out. The table has approximately 58,000 clones, about three fifths seen once. Which antigens these TCRs recognize remains unknown. Study outcomes and limitations: Shortening of TCRB CDR3s, moderate but significant, appeared in all four CD4+ subsets of Type 1 diabetes patients.

The specimen was stem cell memory CD4+ T cells from blood. These receptors were taken from a woman aged 25 to 39 with type 1 diabetes.

This clone was recorded once. The genes are TRBV27 and TRBJ2-1; 9 positions match TRBD2. Trimming removed 5 bases from V and 4 bases from J; junction bases left unmatched: 9. Germline V lookup: CDR1 MNHEY, CDR2 SMNVEV (reference sequence). This CDR3 is 16 amino acids long. CDR3: CASSRPTSGNYNEQFF. CDR3 DNA sequence: TGTGCCAGCAGTCGGCCGACTAGCGGAAATTACAATGAGCAGTTCTTC.

The rearrangement joins TRBV28 to TRBJ2-7; D is unclear. The V end was cut by 2 bases, the J end by 3 bases, with 5 bases between. The CDR3 has 12 residues. The germline V gene has CDR1 MDHEN and CDR2 SYDVKM. The CDR3 spells CASSLRSYEQYF. In DNA, the CDR3 is TGTGCCAGCAGTTTAAGGAGCTACGAGCAGTACTTC. Drawing the rest from reference TRBV28 and TRBJ2-7, the complete variable domain is DVKVTQSSRYLVKRTGEKVFLECVQDMDHENMFWYRQDPGLGLRLIYFSYDVKMKEKGDIPEGYSVSREKKERFSLILESASTNQTSMYLCASSLRSYEQYFGPGTRLTVT.

This clone has only a few counts. The rearrangement links TRBV29-1 to TRBJ1-5; no definite D call. The CDR3 runs to 13 residues. Deletions cut 0 bases from V and 4 bases from J, with 7 bases between. CDR1 is SQVTM, CDR2 ANQGSEA, per germline. This CDR3 reads CSVEEGRNQPQHF. CDR3 in DNA: TGCAGCGTTGAAGAAGGGAGGAATCAGCCCCAGCATTTT.

The chain carries TRBV7-9 and TRBJ2-4; 14 bases agree with TRBD2. Germline V gene lookup returns CDR1 SEHNR and CDR2 FQNEAQ (reference sequence). Unmatched junction bases numbered 7, after V lost 3 bases and J lost 15 bases. CDR3 length equals 14 residues. The CDR3 region has the DNA TGTGCCAGCAGCTTGCTCGGGACTAGCGGGAGAGTGTACTTC. Translation: CASSLLGTSGRVYF.

The chain recombines TRBV5-1 with TRBJ2-7; possibly TRBD1 for D (6 bases). Trimming left V 4 bases short and J 4 bases short, with 9 bases between. CDR3 size: 12 residues. Germline loops: CDR1 SGHRS, CDR2 YFSETQ. The CDR3, as DNA: TGCGCCAGCAGCCCCGGACAGTACGAGCAGTACTTC. Its protein product is CASSPGQYEQYF.

V gene TRBV5-1 combines with J gene TRBJ2-5, with 8 nucleotides matching TRBD2. There are 15 residues in the CDR3. The junction had 12 bases not matched to a gene; V was cut back by 6 bases and J by 5 bases. Germline V CDR1 and CDR2: SGHRS, YFSETQ. As DNA, the CDR3 is TGCGCCAGCATGCGAGGAGCGGGAGTGGGGGAGACCCAGTACTTC. Encoded protein: CASMRGAGVGETQYF.

The table lists this clone with a few counts. This chain connects TRBV5-5 to TRBJ1-5; D perhaps matches TRBD1 (5 bases). The V end lost 4 bases, the J end lost 5 bases, and 13 bases lay between the germline ends. CDR3 size: 14 residues. The V gene's germline CDR1 is SGHKS and CDR2 YYEKEE (reference sequence). CDR3 in DNA: TGTGCCAGCAGCCTGACAGTGGGGTATCAGCCCCAGCATTTT. Encoded protein: CASSLTVGYQPQHF.

V gene TRBV28 combines with J gene TRBJ2-1; D unclear. Germline assignment: CDR1 MDHEN and CDR2 SYDVKM. Trimming removed 5 bases at V and 2 bases at J, with 16 bases between. The CDR3 is 16 residues long. The CDR3 DNA sequence: TGTGCCAGCAGTCCGCCTCACACAATAACCTACAATGAGCAGTTCTTC. It codes for CASSPPHTITYNEQFF.

This clone was seen a handful of times. V and J are TRBV19 and TRBJ2-1; 12 nucleotides align to TRBD2. This CDR3 comprises 16 residues. The ends lost 5 bases at V and 1 base at J; junction bases unmatched: 3. From germline, CDR1 is LNHDA and CDR2 SQIVND (reference sequence). The CDR3: CASSPLAGGSYNEQFF. CDR3 coding DNA: TGTGCCAGTAGTCCCCTAGCGGGAGGGTCCTACAATGAGCAGTTCTTC.

V and J are TRBV10-3 and TRBJ1-4, with a weak D call TRBD1 (5 bases). Trimming took 6 bases from V and 4 from J, leaving 9 bases between them. Germline values: CDR1 ENHRY, CDR2 SYGVKD. The CDR3 extends over 13 amino acids. The CDR3 here is CAIRMTVNEKLFF. CDR3 coding DNA: TGTGCCATCAGAATGACAGTTAATGAAAAACTGTTTTTT.

This clone came up once. The chain links TRBV2 to TRBJ2-2; 9 nucleotides align to TRBD2. Trimming at V came to 6 bases and at J to 0 bases, leaving 2 bases not matched to a gene. Germline CDR1 SNHLY, CDR2 FYNNEI. CDR3 length equals 15 residues. In DNA form, the CDR3 reads TGTGCCAGCAGGGGGACTAGCTCGAACACCGGGGAGCTGTTTTTT. This gives the protein CASRGTSSNTGELFF.

In its sample, this clone was seen a few times. The gene calls are TRBV20-1 and TRBJ2-5; no reliable D call. V was trimmed by 0 bases and J by 5 bases, leaving 4 bases between them. There are 11 residues in the CDR3. Per the germline V gene, CDR1 is DFQATT and CDR2 is SNEGSKA (reference sequence). The CDR3 DNA reads TGCAGTGCTAGAGATCGGGAGACCCAGTACTTC. Translated, it gives CSARDRETQYF.

This chain connects TRBV30 to TRBJ2-5; TRBD1 aligns across 10 bases. This CDR3 contains 14 residues. J lost 5 bases, V lost 0 bases, and 3 bases had no gene match. The germline V gene has CDR1 GTSNPN and CDR2 SVGIG (reference sequence). CDR3 sequence: CAWSVGTGDETQYF. CDR3 in DNA: TGTGCCTGGAGTGTCGGGACAGGGGACGAGACCCAGTACTTC. The full variable domain, with the rest looked up from reference TRBV30 and TRBJ2-5, is SQTIHQWPATLVQPVGSPLSLECTVEGTSNPNLYWYRQAAGRGLQLLFYSVGIGQISSEVPQNLSASRPQDRQFILSSKKLLLSDSGFYLCAWSVGTGDETQYFGPGTRLLVL.

The CDR3 nucleotides are TGTGCCAGCAGCTCAGATAGGACTAGCGGGAGACAGACCCAGTACTTC. It translates to CASSSDRTSGRQTQYF. The chain couples TRBV7-9 to TRBJ2-5, with 13 bases lining up with TRBD2. CDR3 length: 16 amino acids. Germline V CDR1 and CDR2: SEHNR, FQNEAQ (reference sequence). The trim removed 4 bases at V and 6 bases at J, leaving 8 bases unmatched.

The V and J genes are TRBV6-1 and TRBJ2-7; D is unresolved. Trimming removed 6 bases at V and 3 bases at J, with 6 bases between. The V gene's germline CDR1 is MNHNS and CDR2 SASEGT. The CDR3 spans 11 residues. CDR3 in amino acids: CASSPYYEQYF. Here the CDR3 DNA reads TGTGCCAGCAGCCCTTACTACGAGCAGTACTTC.

CDR3 coding DNA: TGTGCCAGCTCCTTTGCCGGATTGAGGGGACAGGACCAAGAGACCCAGTACTTC. Its protein is CASSFAGLRGQDQETQYF. The chain couples TRBV18 to TRBJ2-5, with TRBD1 matching over 8 bases. After removal of 6 bases from V and 0 bases from J, the junction contained 15 bases not matched to a gene. Germline CDR1 KGHSH, CDR2 LQKENI. This CDR3 region has 18 residues. Using reference TRBV18 and TRBJ2-5 for the parts outside the CDR3, the full variable domain is NAGVMQNPRHLVRRRGQEARLRCSPMKGHSHVYWYRQLPEEGLKFMVYLQKENIIDESGMPKERFSAEFPKEGPSILRIQQVVRGDSAAYFCASSFAGLRGQDQETQYFGPGTRLLVL.

The genes are TRBV19 and TRBJ1-5; TRBD1 agrees at 7 bases. The length of the CDR3 is 15 residues. V shed 9 bases and J 3 bases; nucleotides not matched to a gene: 11. From germline, CDR1 is LNHDA and CDR2 SQIVND (reference sequence). Here the CDR3 DNA reads TGTGCCAGCCATTTTCGACAGGGCTACAATCAGCCCCAGCATTTT. It yields the protein CASHFRQGYNQPQHF.

This chain joins TRBV7-2 and TRBJ2-1, with 8 bases that match TRBD2. Trimming at V came to 3 bases and at J to 9 bases, leaving 4 bases not matched to a gene. Germline lookup yields CDR1 SGHTA and CDR2 FQGNSA. This CDR3 has 13 amino acids. CDR3: CASSFQLAAEQFF. In DNA, the CDR3 is TGTGCCAGCAGCTTTCAACTAGCGGCTGAGCAGTTCTTC.

The chain combines TRBV5-1 with TRBJ1-4, with 9 bases that match TRBD1. The ends lost 3 bases at V and 7 bases at J; junction bases unmatched: 7. Germline lookup yields CDR1 SGHRS and CDR2 YFSETQ. The CDR3 runs to 15 residues. This CDR3 is CASSSQGTGLEKLFF. CDR3 coding DNA: TGCGCCAGCAGCTCGCAAGGGACAGGGCTTGAAAAACTGTTTTTT. Combining the CDR3 with reference TRBV5-1 and TRBJ1-4 gives the whole variable domain KAGVTQTPRYLIKTRGQQVTLSCSPISGHRSVSWYQQTPGQGLQFLFEYFSETQRNKGNFPGRFSGRQFSNSRSEMNVSTLELGDSALYLCASSSQGTGLEKLFFGSGTQLSVL.

The chain has TRBV25-1 and TRBJ2-7; D is perhaps TRBD2 (5 bases). Deletions cut 3 bases from V and 0 bases from J, with 12 bases between. Per germline, CDR1 MGHDK and CDR2 SYGVNS. CDR3 length: 15 residues. The CDR3, as DNA: TGTGCCAGCAGTGACGGAAGGAGGAGCTCCTACGAGCAGTACTTC. This translates into CASSDGRRSSYEQYF.

The sample holds a few counts of this clone. This rearrangement joins TRBV5-1 to TRBJ2-3; TRBD2 matches 9 bases. Germline trimming cut 9 bases from V and 2 bases from J; bases unmatched to any gene: 7. There are 14 residues in the CDR3. The germline V gene has CDR1 SGHRS and CDR2 YFSETQ. The CDR3 loop reads CATSTSGYTDTQYF. CDR3 coding DNA: TGCGCCACTTCGACTAGCGGATACACAGATACGCAGTATTTT.

V and J are TRBV7-2 and TRBJ1-2, with 7 bases lining up with TRBD1. V lost 4 bases and J lost 0; bases outside the gene matches: 2. Looked up from germline, CDR1 is SGHTA and CDR2 is FQGNSA. The CDR3 has 14 amino acids. The CDR3 protein is CASSWGQPNYGYTF. CDR3 coding DNA: TGTGCCAGCAGCTGGGGACAGCCTAACTATGGCTACACCTTC.

This chain uses TRBV9 with TRBJ2-1; D call uncertain. The CDR3 consists of 15 residues. CDR1 is SGDLS, CDR2 YYNGEE, per germline. V was clipped by 0 bases and J by 3 bases, with 10 bases between them. CDR3 sequence: CASSVAVTNYNEQFF. The CDR3 coding sequence is TGTGCCAGCAGCGTAGCTGTGACAAACTACAATGAGCAGTTCTTC.